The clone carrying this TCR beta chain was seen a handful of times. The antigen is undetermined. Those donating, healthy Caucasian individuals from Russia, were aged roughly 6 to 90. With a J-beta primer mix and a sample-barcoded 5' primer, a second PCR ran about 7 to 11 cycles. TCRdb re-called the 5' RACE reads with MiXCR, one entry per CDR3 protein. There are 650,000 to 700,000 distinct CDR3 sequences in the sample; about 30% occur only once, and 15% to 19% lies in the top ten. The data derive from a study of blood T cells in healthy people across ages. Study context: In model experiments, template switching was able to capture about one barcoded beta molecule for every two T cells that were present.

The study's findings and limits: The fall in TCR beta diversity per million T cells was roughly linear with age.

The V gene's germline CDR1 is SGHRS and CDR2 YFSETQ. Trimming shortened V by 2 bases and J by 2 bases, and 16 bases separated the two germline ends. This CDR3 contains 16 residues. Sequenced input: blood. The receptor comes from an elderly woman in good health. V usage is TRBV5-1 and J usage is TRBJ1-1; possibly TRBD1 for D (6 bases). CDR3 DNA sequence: TGCGCCAGCAGCTTCCGGGGGGCTCGACCTAACACTGAAGCTTTCTTT. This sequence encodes CASSFRGARPNTEAFF.